Listed below are T cell receptor beta chains from one sample, sequenced in a study of PD-1 blockade in classical Hodgkin lymphoma. Clones were sequenced by immunoSEQ multiplex PCR, and TCRdb holds only the in-frame ones, with some missing. The sample has some 18,000 clones; 65% to 80% are singletons. The specimen was peripheral blood mononuclear cells (PBMCs), collected before the fourth cycle of nivolumab. The origin of the receptors is a human donor with classical Hodgkin lymphoma. CDR3s include the opening cysteine and the closing phenylalanine or tryptophan. D genes are given only for firm matches. The size of a clone is reported for some rows only, either as once, few or many, or as a class for expanded clones.

j_gene: TRBJ2-3; d_gene: -; abundance: -; v_gene: TRBV27; CDR3aa: CASTSWGMDTQYF; CDR3nt: TGTGCCAGCACTTCCTGGGGCATGGATACGCAGTATTTT
j_gene: TRBJ1-5; d_gene: TRBD1; abundance: -; v_gene: TRBV5-1; CDR3aa: CASSLGTGSNQPQHF; CDR3nt: TGCGCCAGCAGCCTAGGGACAGGGAGCAATCAGCCCCAGCATTTT
j_gene: TRBJ2-5; d_gene: TRBD2; abundance: -; v_gene: TRBV9; CDR3aa: CASSVVPTSGQETQYF; CDR3nt: TGTGCCAGCAGCGTAGTACCGACTAGCGGCCAAGAGACCCAGTACTTC
j_gene: TRBJ1-1; d_gene: -; abundance: -; v_gene: TRBV5-1; CDR3aa: CASSLVWGTANTEAFF; CDR3nt: TGCGCCAGCAGCTTGGTGTGGGGGACCGCGAACACTGAAGCTTTCTTT
j_gene: TRBJ2-3; d_gene: -; abundance: -; v_gene: TRBV6-1; CDR3aa: CASSEVWGDTQYF; CDR3nt: TGTGCCAGCAGTGAGGTCTGGGGAGATACGCAGTATTTT
j_gene: TRBJ2-3; d_gene: -; abundance: few; v_gene: TRBV7-2; CDR3aa: CASRRVGSTDTQYF; CDR3nt: TGTGCCAGCCGGCGGGTAGGGAGCACAGATACGCAGTATTTT
j_gene: TRBJ2-6; d_gene: -; abundance: -; v_gene: TRBV6-1; CDR3aa: CASSGGSSGANVLTF; CDR3nt: TGTGCCAGCAGTGGAGGATCCTCTGGGGCCAACGTCCTGACTTTC
j_gene: TRBJ2-1; d_gene: TRBD2; abundance: -; v_gene: TRBV9; CDR3aa: CASSLAGGVNEQFF; CDR3nt: TGTGCCAGCAGCCTTGCGGGGGGAGTCAATGAGCAGTTCTTC
j_gene: TRBJ2-5; d_gene: -; abundance: -; v_gene: TRBV6-6; CDR3aa: CASSGPTRETQYF; CDR3nt: TGTGCCAGCTCGGGACCGACCCGGGAGACCCAGTACTTC
j_gene: TRBJ2-3; d_gene: -; abundance: medium-sized; v_gene: TRBV5-3; CDR3aa: CARSDVVPSTDTQYF; CDR3nt: TGTGCCAGAAGCGATGTAGTCCCTAGCACAGATACGCAGTATTTT
j_gene: TRBJ1-5; d_gene: -; abundance: -; v_gene: TRBV19; CDR3aa: CASSIPRLNQPQHF; CDR3nt: TGTGCCAGTAGTATCCCCAGACTCAATCAGCCCCAGCATTTT
j_gene: TRBJ2-7; d_gene: -; abundance: few; v_gene: TRBV28; CDR3aa: CASSLTYEQYF; CDR3nt: TGTGCCAGCAGCTTAACCTACGAGCAGTACTTC
j_gene: TRBJ1-5; d_gene: TRBD1; abundance: medium-sized; v_gene: TRBV4-2; CDR3aa: CASSQTGADQPQHF; CDR3nt: TGTGCCAGCAGCCAGACAGGGGCTGATCAGCCCCAGCATTTT
j_gene: TRBJ2-5; d_gene: -; abundance: -; v_gene: TRBV18; CDR3aa: CASSPLGQQKETQYF; CDR3nt: TGTGCCAGCTCACCACTTGGACAGCAAAAAGAGACCCAGTACTTC
j_gene: TRBJ2-7; d_gene: -; abundance: -; v_gene: TRBV18; CDR3aa: CASSPQTGSYEQYF; CDR3nt: TGTGCCAGCTCACCGCAGACAGGTTCCTACGAGCAGTACTTC
j_gene: TRBJ1-5; d_gene: -; abundance: -; v_gene: TRBV30; CDR3aa: CAWSVNRPPDQPQHF; CDR3nt: TGTGCCTGGAGTGTAAACAGGCCCCCCGATCAGCCCCAGCATTTT
j_gene: TRBJ2-7; d_gene: -; abundance: few; v_gene: TRBV7-2; CDR3aa: CASSRRGGPSYEQYF; CDR3nt: TGTGCCAGCAGCCGACGCGGGGGCCCCTCCTACGAGCAGTACTTC
j_gene: TRBJ2-7; d_gene: -; abundance: few; v_gene: TRBV28; CDR3aa: CASSLIIRYEQYF; CDR3nt: TGTGCCAGCAGTTTGATCATAAGATACGAGCAGTACTTC
j_gene: TRBJ2-5; d_gene: -; abundance: -; v_gene: TRBV19; CDR3aa: CASRRDGRETQYF; CDR3nt: TGTGCCAGTAGGAGGGATGGGAGAGAGACCCAGTACTTC
j_gene: TRBJ2-2; d_gene: -; abundance: -; v_gene: TRBV6-5; CDR3aa: CASSRVGGTGELFF; CDR3nt: TGTGCCAGCAGCCGCGTGGGGGGCACCGGGGAGCTGTTTTTT
j_gene: TRBJ1-4; d_gene: -; abundance: few; v_gene: TRBV6-5; CDR3aa: CASSLGGRTNEKLFF; CDR3nt: TGTGCCAGCAGTTTAGGGGGTAGAACTAATGAAAAACTGTTTTTT
j_gene: TRBJ2-2; d_gene: TRBD2; abundance: -; v_gene: TRBV29-1; CDR3aa: CSVRAGANTGELFF; CDR3nt: TGCAGCGTCCGCGCGGGAGCGAACACCGGGGAGCTGTTTTTT
j_gene: TRBJ1-5; d_gene: -; abundance: -; v_gene: TRBV19; CDR3aa: CASSGRGNNQPQHF; CDR3nt: TGTGCCAGTAGTGGAAGGGGTAACAATCAGCCCCAGCATTTT
j_gene: TRBJ2-1; d_gene: -; abundance: few; v_gene: TRBV2; CDR3aa: CASSEFTEQFF; CDR3nt: TGTGCCAGCAGTGAATTTACTGAGCAGTTCTTC
j_gene: TRBJ2-2; d_gene: -; abundance: -; v_gene: TRBV5-1; CDR3aa: CASSLGTGRAGELFF; CDR3nt: TGCGCCAGCAGCTTAGGCACGGGGCGAGCCGGGGAGCTGTTTTTT
j_gene: TRBJ2-4; d_gene: -; abundance: -; v_gene: TRBV28; CDR3aa: CASRRQGGTAKNIQYF; CDR3nt: TGTGCCAGCAGACGACAAGGGGGAACAGCCAAAAACATTCAGTACTTC
j_gene: TRBJ1-5; d_gene: -; abundance: -; v_gene: TRBV19; CDR3aa: CASSLFSLPQHF; CDR3nt: TGTGCCAGTTCCCTATTCAGTTTGCCCCAGCATTTT
j_gene: TRBJ1-5; d_gene: TRBD1; abundance: -; v_gene: TRBV27; CDR3aa: CASSPDRGYQPQHF; CDR3nt: TGTGCCAGCAGCCCTGACAGGGGTTATCAGCCCCAGCATTTT
j_gene: TRBJ1-2; d_gene: -; abundance: -; v_gene: TRBV5-1; CDR3aa: CASSLEGRVDYGYTF; CDR3nt: TGCGCCAGCAGCTTGGAGGGCAGGGTAGACTATGGCTACACCTTC
j_gene: TRBJ1-5; d_gene: -; abundance: -; v_gene: TRBV28; CDR3aa: CASSLSHWGARDGPQHF; CDR3nt: TGTGCCAGCAGTTTATCCCATTGGGGGGCACGGGACGGGCCCCAGCATTTT
j_gene: TRBJ2-7; d_gene: -; abundance: -; v_gene: TRBV28; CDR3aa: CASRPGVVRGVSYEQYF; CDR3nt: TGTGCCAGCAGGCCTGGGGTGGTCAGGGGGGTTTCCTACGAGCAGTACTTC
j_gene: TRBJ1-2; d_gene: -; abundance: -; v_gene: TRBV10-2; CDR3aa: CASSQTVNYGYTF; CDR3nt: TGCGCCAGCAGTCAAACGGTTAACTATGGCTACACCTTC
j_gene: TRBJ2-1; d_gene: -; abundance: -; v_gene: TRBV4-3; CDR3aa: CASSLTTQGHEQFF; CDR3nt: TGCGCCAGCAGCCTGACTACCCAGGGCCATGAGCAGTTCTTC
j_gene: TRBJ2-1; d_gene: -; abundance: -; v_gene: TRBV4-3; CDR3aa: CASSQDSGREQFF; CDR3nt: TGCGCCAGCAGCCAAGACTCCGGCAGGGAGCAGTTCTTC
j_gene: TRBJ1-1; d_gene: -; abundance: -; v_gene: TRBV4-2; CDR3aa: CASSQDRGGTEAFF; CDR3nt: TGTGCCAGCAGCCAAGATCGGGGGGGCACTGAAGCTTTCTTT
j_gene: TRBJ2-6; d_gene: -; abundance: -; v_gene: TRBV19; CDR3aa: CASRGSSLLTF; CDR3nt: TGTGCCAGTAGAGGCAGCTCGCTCCTGACTTTC
j_gene: TRBJ1-2; d_gene: -; abundance: -; v_gene: TRBV25-1; CDR3aa: CASSEYLGGYTF; CDR3nt: TGTGCCAGCAGTGAATATTTGGGTGGCTACACCTTC
j_gene: TRBJ2-1; d_gene: TRBD1; abundance: few; v_gene: TRBV7-7; CDR3aa: CASSSGQSSYNEQFF; CDR3nt: TGTGCCAGCAGCTCGGGACAGAGCTCCTACAATGAGCAGTTCTTC
j_gene: TRBJ2-5; d_gene: -; abundance: -; v_gene: TRBV28; CDR3aa: CASSITGKGQETQYF; CDR3nt: TGTGCCAGCAGTATCACAGGGAAGGGGCAAGAGACCCAGTACTTC
j_gene: TRBJ1-2; d_gene: -; abundance: -; v_gene: TRBV7-2; CDR3aa: CASSLRGDYGYTF; CDR3nt: TGTGCCAGCAGCTTAAGGGGGGACTATGGCTACACCTTC
j_gene: TRBJ1-5; d_gene: -; abundance: -; v_gene: TRBV15; CDR3aa: CATKRGDSNQPQHF; CDR3nt: TGTGCCACCAAAAGAGGGGATAGCAATCAGCCCCAGCATTTT
j_gene: TRBJ1-4; d_gene: -; abundance: medium-sized; v_gene: TRBV6-1; CDR3aa: CASSDGQTPNEKLFF; CDR3nt: TGTGCCAGCAGTGACGGACAGACCCCTAATGAAAAACTGTTTTTT
j_gene: TRBJ1-2; d_gene: -; abundance: -; v_gene: TRBV5-1; CDR3aa: CASGAPEVANYGYTF; CDR3nt: TGCGCCAGCGGAGCCCCAGAAGTAGCTAACTATGGCTACACCTTC
j_gene: TRBJ2-7; d_gene: TRBD2; abundance: few; v_gene: TRBV7-2; CDR3aa: CASSFGGRYEQYF; CDR3nt: TGTGCCAGCAGCTTCGGCGGGAGATACGAGCAGTACTTC
j_gene: TRBJ1-3; d_gene: -; abundance: -; v_gene: TRBV14; CDR3aa: CASSRTGLGNTIYF; CDR3nt: TGTGCCAGCAGCCGAACAGGGTTAGGAAACACCATATATTTT
j_gene: TRBJ2-1; d_gene: -; abundance: -; v_gene: TRBV10-1; CDR3aa: CASSEGYNEQFF; CDR3nt: TGCGCCAGCAGTGAAGGGTACAATGAGCAGTTCTTC
j_gene: TRBJ1-6; d_gene: TRBD1; abundance: once; v_gene: TRBV11-2; CDR3aa: CASSLDLTGGSPLHF; CDR3nt: TGTGCCAGCAGCTTAGATCTTACAGGGGGATCACCCCTCCACTTT
j_gene: TRBJ1-5; d_gene: -; abundance: -; v_gene: TRBV18; CDR3aa: CASSPYVIGPNQPQHF; CDR3nt: TGTGCCAGCTCACCATACGTTATTGGCCCCAATCAGCCCCAGCATTTT
j_gene: TRBJ2-1; d_gene: TRBD2; abundance: -; v_gene: TRBV30; CDR3aa: CAWSVSRTSGSRKHNEQFF; CDR3nt: TGTGCCTGGAGTGTATCGCGGACTAGCGGGAGTAGAAAACACAATGAGCAGTTCTTC